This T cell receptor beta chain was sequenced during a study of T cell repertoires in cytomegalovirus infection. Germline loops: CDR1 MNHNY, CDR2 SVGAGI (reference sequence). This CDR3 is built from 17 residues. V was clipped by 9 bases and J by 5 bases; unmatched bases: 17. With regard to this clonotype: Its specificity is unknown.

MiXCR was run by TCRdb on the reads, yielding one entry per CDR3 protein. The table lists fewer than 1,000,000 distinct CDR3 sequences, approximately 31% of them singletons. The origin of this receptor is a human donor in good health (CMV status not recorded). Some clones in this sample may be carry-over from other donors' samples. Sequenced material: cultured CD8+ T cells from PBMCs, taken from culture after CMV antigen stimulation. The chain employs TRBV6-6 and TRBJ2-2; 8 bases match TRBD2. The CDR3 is CASSPFMRGAETGELFF. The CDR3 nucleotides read TGTGCCAGTAGCCCATTCATGCGGGGGGCCGAGACCGGGGAGCTGTTTTTT.